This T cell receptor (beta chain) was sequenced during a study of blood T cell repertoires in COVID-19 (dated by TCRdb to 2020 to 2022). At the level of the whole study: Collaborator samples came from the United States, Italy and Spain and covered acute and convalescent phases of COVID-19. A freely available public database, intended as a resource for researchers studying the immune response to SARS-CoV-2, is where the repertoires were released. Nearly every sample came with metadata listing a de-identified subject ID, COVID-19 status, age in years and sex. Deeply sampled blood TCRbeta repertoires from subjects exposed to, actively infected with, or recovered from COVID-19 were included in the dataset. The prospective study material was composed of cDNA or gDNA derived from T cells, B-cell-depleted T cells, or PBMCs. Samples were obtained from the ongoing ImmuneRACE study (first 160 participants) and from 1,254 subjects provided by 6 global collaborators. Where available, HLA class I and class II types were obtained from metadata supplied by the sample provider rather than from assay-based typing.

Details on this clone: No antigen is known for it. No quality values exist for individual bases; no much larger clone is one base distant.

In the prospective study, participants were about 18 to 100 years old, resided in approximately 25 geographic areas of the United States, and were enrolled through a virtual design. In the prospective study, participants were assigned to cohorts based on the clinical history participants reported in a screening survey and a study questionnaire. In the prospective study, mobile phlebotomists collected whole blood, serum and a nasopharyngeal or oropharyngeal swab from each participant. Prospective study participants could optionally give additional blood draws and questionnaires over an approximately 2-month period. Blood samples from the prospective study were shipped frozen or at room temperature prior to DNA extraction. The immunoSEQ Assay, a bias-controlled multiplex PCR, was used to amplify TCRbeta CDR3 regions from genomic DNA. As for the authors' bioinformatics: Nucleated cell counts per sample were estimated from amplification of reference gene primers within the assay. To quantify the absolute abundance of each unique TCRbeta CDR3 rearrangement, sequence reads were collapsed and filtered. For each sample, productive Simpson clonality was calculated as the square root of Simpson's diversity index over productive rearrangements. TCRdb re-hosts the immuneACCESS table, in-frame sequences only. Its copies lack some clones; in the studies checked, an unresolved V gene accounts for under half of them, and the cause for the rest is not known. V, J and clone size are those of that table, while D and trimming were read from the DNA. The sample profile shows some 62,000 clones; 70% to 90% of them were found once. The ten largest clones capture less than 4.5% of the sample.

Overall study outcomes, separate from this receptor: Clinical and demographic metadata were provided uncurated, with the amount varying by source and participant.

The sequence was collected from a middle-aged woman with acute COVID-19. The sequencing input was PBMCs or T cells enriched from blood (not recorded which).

The CDR3 amino acid sequence is: CASSVFISLDREDEKLFF. The DNA sequence is as follows: TGTGCCAGCAGTGTCTTTATCTCCCTAGACAGGGAAGATGAAAAACTGTTTTTT. The chain joins TRBV6-2 or TRBV6-3 to TRBJ1-4, with TRBD1 matching 7 junction bases. The CDR3 runs 18 residues from the cysteine to the phenylalanine. Just CDR3 DNA is preserved here, 54 bases in frame from base 1. Unmatched junction bases come to 18, with V trimmed by 5 bases and J by 6 bases. CDR1 and CDR2 are read off the germline V gene as MNHEY and SVGEGT.